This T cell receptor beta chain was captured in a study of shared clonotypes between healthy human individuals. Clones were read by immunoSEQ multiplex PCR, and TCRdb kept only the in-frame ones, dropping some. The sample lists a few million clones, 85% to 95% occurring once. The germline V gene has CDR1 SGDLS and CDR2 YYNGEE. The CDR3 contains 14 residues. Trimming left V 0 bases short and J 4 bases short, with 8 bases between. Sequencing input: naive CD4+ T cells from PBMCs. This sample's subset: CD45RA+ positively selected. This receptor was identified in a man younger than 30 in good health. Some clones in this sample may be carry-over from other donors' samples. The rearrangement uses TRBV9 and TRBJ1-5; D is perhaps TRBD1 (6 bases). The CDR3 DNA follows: TGTGCCAGCAGCGTAGGACAGGCGAATCAGCCCCAGCATTTT. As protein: CASSVGQANQPQHF. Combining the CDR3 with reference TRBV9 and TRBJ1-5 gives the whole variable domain DSGVTQTPKHLITATGQRVTLRCSPRSGDLSVYWYQQSLDQGLQFLIQYYNGEERAKGNILERFSAQQFPDLHSELNLSSLELGDSALYFCASSVGQANQPQHFGDGTRLSIL.